This TCR beta chain comes out of a study of CD8 T cells in ankylosing spondylitis. Whole-study findings and limits: Previously reported in reactive arthritis synovial fluid and blood were some of the motif variants. Clones linked with disease were CD8+ and fairly uncommon in the peripheral blood.

The table lists this clonotype with a few counts. Its antigen is unknown. In making TCR beta libraries, quantitative 5'-RACE with molecular barcodes was used. Via MiXCR, TCRdb re-called the 5' RACE reads, giving one row per CDR3 protein. This sample has around 140,000 distinct CDR3 sequences, with over 10% found just once. CDR3 length: 13 residues. Germline CDR1 GTSNPN, CDR2 SVGIG (reference sequence). The junction had 4 bases not matched to a gene; V was cut back by 3 bases and J by 6 bases. The sequenced sample consisted of blood, either unsorted or a sorted T cell fraction (not recorded which). The receptor was isolated from a female donor with ankylosing spondylitis or in good health (not recorded which). The chain is built from TRBV30 and TRBJ1-5; TRBD1 agrees at 8 bases. This chain's CDR3 is CAWSRQGLQPQHF. DNA for the CDR3: TGTGCCTGGAGCCGACAGGGGCTTCAGCCCCAGCATTTT.